Listed below are T cell receptor beta chains from one sample, sequenced in a study of T cells in localized non-small cell lung cancer. Repertoires were generated with immunoSEQ multiplex PCR, while TCRdb's copy carries only in-frame clones and drops some. The data contain around 10,000 clones, 40% to 55% of them singletons. This material consisted of lymph node tissue, taken before any cancer treatment. The receptors here all came from a woman aged 35 to 70 with stage II squamous cell lung carcinoma. Each CDR3 is given with its conserved first and last residue.

v_call cdr3_aa
TRBV19 CASSNQGITGELFF
TRBV9 CASSVGGGGSSQYF
TRBV6-8 CASSLDSTNEKLFF
TRBV28 CASSLPLGLGTSYTF
TRBV28 CASSIQGPYSPLHF
TRBV6-8 CASSYAGSPLHF
TRBV11-3 CASSFGKSQGAYEQYF
TRBV29-1 CSVEGGGLSYNEQFF
TRBV9 CARAGTDQETQYF
TRBV25-1 CASSGPGRTDTQYF